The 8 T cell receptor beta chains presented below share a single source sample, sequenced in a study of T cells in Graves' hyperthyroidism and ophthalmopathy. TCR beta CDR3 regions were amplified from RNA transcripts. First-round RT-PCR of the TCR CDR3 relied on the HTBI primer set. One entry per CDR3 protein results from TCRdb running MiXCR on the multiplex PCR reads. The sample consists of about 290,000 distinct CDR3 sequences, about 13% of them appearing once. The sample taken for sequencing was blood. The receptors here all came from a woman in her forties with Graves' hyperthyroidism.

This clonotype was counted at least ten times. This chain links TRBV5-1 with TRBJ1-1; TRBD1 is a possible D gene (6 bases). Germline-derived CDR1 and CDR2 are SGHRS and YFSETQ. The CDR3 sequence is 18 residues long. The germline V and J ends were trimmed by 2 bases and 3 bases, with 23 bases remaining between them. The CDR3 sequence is CASSLFTLVGGRDTEAFF. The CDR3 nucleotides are TGCGCCAGCAGCTTATTCACCCTAGTCGGGGGGCGGGACACTGAAGCTTTCTTT.

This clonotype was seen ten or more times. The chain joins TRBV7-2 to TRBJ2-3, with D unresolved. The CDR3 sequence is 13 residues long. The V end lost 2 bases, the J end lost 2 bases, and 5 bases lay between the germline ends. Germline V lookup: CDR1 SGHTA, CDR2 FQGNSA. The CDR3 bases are TGTGCCAGCAGCTTACCTGTCACAGATACGCAGTATTTT. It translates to CASSLPVTDTQYF.

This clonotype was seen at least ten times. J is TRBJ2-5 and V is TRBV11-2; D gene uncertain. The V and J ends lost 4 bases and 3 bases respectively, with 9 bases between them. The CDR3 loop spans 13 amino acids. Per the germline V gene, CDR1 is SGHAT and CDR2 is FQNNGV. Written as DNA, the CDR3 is TGTGCCAGCAGCTCTGGTTTAGAAGAGACCCAGTACTTC. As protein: CASSSGLEETQYF. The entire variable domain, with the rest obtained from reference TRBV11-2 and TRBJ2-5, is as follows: EAGVAQSPRYKIIEKRQSVAFWCNPISGHATLYWYQQILGQGPKLLIQFQNNGVVDDSQLPKDRFSAERLKGVDSTLKIQPAKLEDSAVYLCASSSGLEETQYFGPGTRLLVL.

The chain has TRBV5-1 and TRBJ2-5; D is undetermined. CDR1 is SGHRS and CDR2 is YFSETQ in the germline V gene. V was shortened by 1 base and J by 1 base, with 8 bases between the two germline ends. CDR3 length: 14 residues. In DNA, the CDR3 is TGCGCCAGCAGCTTGATTCCTTCCCAAGAGACCCAGTACTTC. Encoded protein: CASSLIPSQETQYF.

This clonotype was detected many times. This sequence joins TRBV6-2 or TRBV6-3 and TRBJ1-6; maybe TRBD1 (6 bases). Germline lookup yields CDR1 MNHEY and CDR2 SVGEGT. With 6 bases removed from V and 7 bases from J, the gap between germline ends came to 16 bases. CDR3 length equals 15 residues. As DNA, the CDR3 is TGTGCCAGCAGCCTCCAAGGACAGCAAAATTCACCCCTCCACTTT. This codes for CASSLQGQQNSPLHF.

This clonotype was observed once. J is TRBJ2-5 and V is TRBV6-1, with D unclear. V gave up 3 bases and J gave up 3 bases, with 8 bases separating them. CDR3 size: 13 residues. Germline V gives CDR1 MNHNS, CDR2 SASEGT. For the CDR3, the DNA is TGTGCCAGCAGTGATCTTGACAAAGAGACCCAGTACTTC. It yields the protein CASSDLDKETQYF.

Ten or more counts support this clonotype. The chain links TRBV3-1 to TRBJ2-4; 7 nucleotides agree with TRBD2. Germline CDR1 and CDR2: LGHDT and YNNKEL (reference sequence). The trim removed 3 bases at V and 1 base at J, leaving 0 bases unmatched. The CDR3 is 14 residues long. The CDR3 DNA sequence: TGTGCCAGCAGCCACGGGGGGGCCAAAAACATTCAGTACTTC. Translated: CASSHGGAKNIQYF.

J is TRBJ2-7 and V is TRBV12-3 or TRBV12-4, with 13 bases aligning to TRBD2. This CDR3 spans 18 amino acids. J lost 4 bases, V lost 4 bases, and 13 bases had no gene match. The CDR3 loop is CASSSPGGLAGPVYEQYF. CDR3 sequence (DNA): TGTGCCAGCAGTTCCCCAGGGGGACTAGCGGGGCCAGTGTACGAGCAGTACTTC.